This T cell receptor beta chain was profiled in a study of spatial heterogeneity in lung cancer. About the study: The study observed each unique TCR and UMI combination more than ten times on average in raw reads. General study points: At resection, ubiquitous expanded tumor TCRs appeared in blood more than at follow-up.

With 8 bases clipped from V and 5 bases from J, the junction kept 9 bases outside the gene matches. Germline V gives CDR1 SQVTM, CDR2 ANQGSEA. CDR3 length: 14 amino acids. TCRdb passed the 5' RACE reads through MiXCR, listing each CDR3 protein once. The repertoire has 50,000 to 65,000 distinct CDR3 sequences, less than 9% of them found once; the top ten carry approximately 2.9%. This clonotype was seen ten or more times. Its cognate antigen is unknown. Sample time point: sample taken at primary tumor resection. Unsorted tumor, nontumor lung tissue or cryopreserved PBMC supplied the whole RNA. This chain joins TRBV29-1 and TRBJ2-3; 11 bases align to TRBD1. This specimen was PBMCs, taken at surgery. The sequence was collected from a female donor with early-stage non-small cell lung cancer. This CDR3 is CSIRRTGGEDTQYF. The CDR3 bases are TGCAGCATACGAAGGACAGGGGGCGAAGATACGCAGTATTTT.